The present T cell receptor (beta chain) was sequenced within a study of beta chain features in type 1 diabetes. For the study at large: Healthy donors resembled patients in age, gender and cell yields. Study results and caveats: Diminished insertions and augmented deletions at VDJ junctions characterized type 1 diabetes patients. All four CD4+ subsets from Type 1 diabetes patients carried moderately but significantly shorter TCRB CDR3s. HLA influence on TCRB rearrangement stayed unresolved here.

Cell sorting via CD45RO/CCR7/CD25/CD127/CD95/CD27 was performed to obtain CD4+ naive, central memory, regulatory and stem cell-like memory cells. The study reverse transcribed the entire isolated RNA, so it sequenced expressed TCRB transcripts. Using immunoSEQ multiplex PCR, the repertoire was profiled, and TCRdb retains in-frame clones only, with some absent. Among about 160,000 clones, about 9% were seen once, and the ten largest hold under 0.65%. The CDR3 runs 15 residues. In regard to this clone: Antigen unknown.

The chain links TRBV21-1 to TRBJ2-2; the tabulated D call, TRBD1, remains unverified against the DNA. TRBV21-1 is deemed a pseudogene. This receptor was obtained from a woman aged 18-30 years with type 1 diabetes. The sample consisted of central memory CD4+ T cells from blood. The DNA for the CDR3 is TGTGCCAACTACACAGGGTTCGCGAACACCGGGGAGCTGTTTTTT. It translates to CANYTGFANTGELFF.